The 4 T cell receptor beta chains presented below share a single source sample, sequenced in a study of cytomegalovirus exposure and HLA in healthy donors. In the PCR, 60 Vbeta and 13 Jbeta primers were used. The repertoire was sequenced with immunoSEQ multiplex PCR; TCRdb's copy has only in-frame clones and lacks some. The sample holds 140,000 or so clones, around 80% seen once. The specimen sequenced was PBMCs. The source is a woman aged 30 to 39 in good health and CMV-seronegative.

The rearrangement links TRBV7-2 to TRBJ1-2; 8 bases agree with TRBD1. This CDR3 comprises 16 residues. Germline assignment: CDR1 SGHTA and CDR2 FQGNSA. J gave up 5 bases and V 4 bases, and 12 bases lay outside the gene matches. CDR3 nucleotide sequence: TGTGCCAGCAGCTCACATGCACAGGGGGGAGGGTATGGCTACACCTTC. Its protein is CASSSHAQGGGYGYTF.

The chain joins TRBV5-4 to TRBJ2-3; 14 nucleotides align to TRBD2. The CDR3 runs 16 residues. Germline values: CDR1 SGHNT, CDR2 YYREEE (reference sequence). Trimming took 0 bases from V and 3 from J; bases not matched to a gene: 0. In nucleotides, the CDR3 is TGTGCCAGCAGCTTGGGGACTAGCGGGGGGACAGATACGCAGTATTTT. Protein sequence: CASSLGTSGGTDTQYF.

The V and J genes are TRBV4-1 and TRBJ2-7; TRBD2 aligns across 13 bases. The CDR3 is 15 residues long. Looked up from germline, CDR1 is MGHRA and CDR2 is YSYEKL. Losses at the gene ends were 4 bases for V and 4 bases for J; bases not matched to a gene: 4. The CDR3: CASSPTSGRRYEQYF. The CDR3 region has the DNA TGCGCCAGCAGCCCGACTAGCGGGAGGAGGTACGAGCAGTACTTC.

This chain uses TRBV5-6 with TRBJ1-1; D perhaps matches TRBD1 (5 bases). The CDR3 is made up of 14 amino acids. The ends were cut back, 0 bases at V and 6 bases at J, with 12 bases in the middle. Germline CDR1 and CDR2: SGHDT and YYEEEE. CDR3 DNA: TGTGCCAGCAGCTTGGTGCAGGGCAATGCTGAAGCTTTCTTT. The encoded protein is CASSLVQGNAEAFF.